One and the same sample provided the 8 T cell receptor beta chains below, sequenced in a study of identical twins. TCRdb re-called the 5' RACE reads with MiXCR, one entry per CDR3 protein. Of roughly 1,500,000 distinct CDR3 sequences listed, under 35% are singletons. The sequencing input was cord blood. The receptor set was obtained from a newborn girl in good health.

The gene calls are TRBV9 and TRBJ1-2; 7 bases are shared with TRBD1. The germline gives CDR1 SGDLS, CDR2 YYNGEE. This CDR3 is built from 14 residues. The ends lost 3 bases at V and 10 bases at J; junction bases unmatched: 12. The chain's CDR3 is CASSGGNRGRPYTF. CDR3 bases: TGTGCCAGCAGCGGCGGGAACAGGGGCCGCCCCTACACCTTC.

V and J are TRBV6-2 or TRBV6-3 and TRBJ2-5; 11 nucleotides align to TRBD2. Germline-derived CDR1 and CDR2 are MNHEY and SVGEGT. The V and J ends lost 6 bases and 3 bases, in that order; junction bases with no gene match: 6. The CDR3 totals 15 residues. CDR3: CASRYSGGGKETQYF. The CDR3 DNA sequence: TGTGCCAGCAGATATAGCGGGGGGGGAAAAGAGACCCAGTACTTC.

The chain links TRBV12-3 or TRBV12-4 to TRBJ1-5; D is undetermined. Trimming left V 0 bases short and J 2 bases short, with 8 bases between. This CDR3 contains 15 residues. This CDR3 reads CASSLAEEGNQPQHF. The CDR3 DNA reads TGTGCCAGCAGTTTAGCGGAGGAAGGCAATCAGCCCCAGCATTTT.

In DNA, the CDR3 is TGTGCCGTCTTGGGGGGCTACAATGAGCAGTACTTC. Translation: CAVLGGYNEQYF. This rearrangement joins TRBV10-3 to TRBJ2-5; tentatively, D is TRBD1 or TRBD2 (6 bases each). The CDR3 loop spans 12 amino acids. Trimming took off 11 bases at V and 11 bases at J, with 21 bases between the two ends. CDR1 and CDR2 (germline): ENHRY, SYGVKD.

This rearrangement joins TRBV4-2 to TRBJ2-1; 13 positions agree with TRBD2. Germline V gene data show CDR1 as LGHNA and CDR2 as YNFKEQ. The CDR3 covers 16 residues. The trim removed 2 bases at V and 4 bases at J, leaving 2 bases unmatched. The CDR3 DNA sequence: TGTGCCAGCAGCCAACCACTAGCGGGGGGGTACAATGAGCAGTTCTTC. Translation gives CASSQPLAGGYNEQFF.

This clonotype was detected a few times. CDR3 in amino acids: CASSRGTGAFYGYTF. CDR3 coding DNA: TGTGCCAGCAGTCGAGGGACAGGTGCTTTCTATGGCTACACCTTC. V is TRBV12-3 or TRBV12-4 and J is TRBJ1-2, with TRBD1 identical over 8 bases. The CDR3 extends over 15 amino acids. Germline trimming cut 5 bases from V and 4 bases from J; bases unmatched to any gene: 9.

This clonotype was seen more than once but under ten times. The chain couples TRBV28 to TRBJ2-4, with a tentative D call TRBD2 (5 bases). With the DNA end fitting TRBJ2-7 better, the J assignment may be wrong. CDR1 MDHEN and CDR2 SYDVKM come from the germline V gene. CDR3 size: 15 residues. The CDR3 sequence: CASSSAGESRGEQYF. CDR3 coding DNA: TGTGCCAGCAGTTCCGCTGGGGAGAGTCGGGGCGAGCAGTACTTC.

CDR3 in amino acids: CASSTHTSDTQYF. The CDR3 DNA reads as TGTGCCAGCAGTACCCACACATCAGATACGCAGTATTTT. The rearrangement links TRBV27 to TRBJ2-3; D remains ambiguous. The CDR3 totals 13 residues. Trimming removed 5 bases at V and 4 bases at J, with 10 bases between. Germline CDR1 and CDR2: MNHEY and SMNVEV (reference sequence).